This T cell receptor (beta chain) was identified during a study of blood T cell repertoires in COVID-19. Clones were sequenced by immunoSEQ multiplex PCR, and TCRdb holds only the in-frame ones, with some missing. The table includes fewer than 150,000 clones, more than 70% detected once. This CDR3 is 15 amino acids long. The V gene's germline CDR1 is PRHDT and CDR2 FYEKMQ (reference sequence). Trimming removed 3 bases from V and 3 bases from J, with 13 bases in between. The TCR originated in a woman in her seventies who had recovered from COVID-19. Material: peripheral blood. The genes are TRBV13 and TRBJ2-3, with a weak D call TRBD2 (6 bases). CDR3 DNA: TGTGCCAGCAGCTTCCGCCGCGGGGAGACAGATACGCAGTATTTT. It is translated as CASSFRRGETDTQYF.